One sample yielded the 13 T cell receptor beta chains listed below, sequenced in a study of OX40 agonist ivuxolimab in advanced cancers. TCRdb's copy holds only in-frame clones and misses some; the assay was immunoSEQ multiplex PCR. The table includes about 39,000 clones, about 81% detected once. Material: CD4+ or CD8+ T cells sorted from blood, obtained in a trial of the OX40 agonist ivuxolimab. The origin of the receptors is an adult with an advanced solid tumor such as melanoma, head and neck, liver or kidney cancer.

This clone was observed a single time. The chain has TRBV21-1 and TRBJ2-3; TRBD2 was called by the table and not checked on the DNA. TRBV21-1 is a listed pseudogene. This CDR3 contains 14 residues. CDR3 protein: CASSKGTSWSAEYF. As DNA, the CDR3 is TGTGCCAGCAGCAAAGGAACTAGTTGGAGCGCGGAGTATTTT.

This clone turned up a few times. V and J are TRBV30 and TRBJ1-2; D gene ambiguous. The CDR3 totals 13 residues. Germline lookup yields CDR1 GTSNPN and CDR2 SVGIG (reference sequence). Trimming shortened V by 2 bases and J by 2 bases, and 9 bases separated the two germline ends. DNA for the CDR3: TGTGCCTGGAGTATTCAAGCAAACTATGGCTACACCTTC. Its translation is CAWSIQANYGYTF.

The chain couples TRBV30 to TRBJ1-4; D is ambiguous. Looked up from germline, CDR1 is GTSNPN and CDR2 is SVGIG (reference sequence). This CDR3 spans 13 amino acids. V was trimmed by 1 base and J by 8 bases, leaving 11 bases between them. CDR3 sequence (DNA): TGTGCCTGGAGTGGAGGAGAAGGGGAAAAACTGTTTTTT. Translation gives CAWSGGEGEKLFF.

The rearrangement links TRBV4-1 to TRBJ1-5, with TRBD1 matching over 10 bases. Germline trimming cut 0 bases from V and 5 bases from J; bases unmatched to any gene: 7. This CDR3 spans 17 amino acids. CDR1 and CDR2 (germline): MGHRA, YSYEKL. CDR3 amino acids: CASSQDGPGQGYQPQHF. In DNA form, the CDR3 reads TGCGCCAGCAGCCAAGATGGACCGGGACAGGGGTATCAGCCCCAGCATTTT.

This clone was detected only once. The chain joins TRBV7-3 to TRBJ2-5, with D unresolved. The V gene's germline CDR1 is SGHTA and CDR2 FQGTGA. The CDR3 runs 15 residues. With 2 bases removed from V and 2 bases from J, the gap between germline ends came to 12 bases. The CDR3 loop is CASSLEGRQQETQYF. The CDR3 coding sequence is TGTGCCAGCAGCTTAGAAGGCCGGCAACAAGAGACCCAGTACTTC.

The V and J genes are TRBV27 and TRBJ1-5; the match to TRBD1 covers 8 bases. Germline V gives CDR1 MNHEY, CDR2 SMNVEV (reference sequence). V was clipped by 5 bases and J by 11 bases; unmatched bases: 26. This CDR3 has 19 amino acids. CDR3 bases: TGTGCCAGCAGTCTTACGGGGGGGGGACACAGGGGGAATTGGACGACCCAGCATTTT. Translated, it gives CASSLTGGGHRGNWTTQHF.

J is TRBJ2-5 and V is TRBV9, with D possibly being TRBD2 (6 bases). CDR1 and CDR2 (germline): SGDLS, YYNGEE. Trimming left V 0 bases short and J 4 bases short, with 10 bases between. This CDR3 spans 14 amino acids. The CDR3 sequence: CASSVVGSGETQYF. The CDR3 bases are TGTGCCAGCAGCGTAGTCGGGAGTGGAGAGACCCAGTACTTC.

This chain joins TRBV6-5 and TRBJ1-6; D possibly corresponds to TRBD1 (6 bases). CDR3 length: 13 amino acids. CDR1 and CDR2 from the germline V gene are MNHEY and SVGAGI. V gave up 8 bases and J gave up 7 bases, with 12 bases separating them. DNA of the CDR3: TGTGCCAGCTCAACAGGGATGAATTCACCCCTCCACTTT. Translated: CASSTGMNSPLHF.

The genes are TRBV7-9 and TRBJ2-5; D remains unclear. CDR3 size: 13 residues. Trimming stripped 1 base from V and 4 bases from J, with 7 bases between. The germline CDR1 and CDR2 sequences are SEHNR and FQNEAQ (reference sequence). The CDR3 DNA is TGTGCCAGCAGCTTAGAAATGGGAGAGACCCAGTACTTC. This encodes CASSLEMGETQYF.

The chain is built from TRBV9 and TRBJ2-7, with 7 nucleotides matching TRBD1. This CDR3 has 13 residues. The ends lost 2 bases at V and 6 bases at J; junction bases unmatched: 5. The germline CDR1 and CDR2 sequences are SGDLS and YYNGEE. Here the CDR3 DNA reads TGTGCCAGCAGCGTCCGACAGGGCTCCGAGCAGTACTTC. It yields the protein CASSVRQGSEQYF.

The J gene is TRBJ1-4, the V gene TRBV2; D uncertain. Trimming removed 7 bases at V and 0 bases at J, with 12 bases between. Germline CDR1 SNHLY, CDR2 FYNNEI. There are 15 residues in the CDR3. CDR3 protein: CASTVDVTTNEKLFF. Here the CDR3 DNA reads TGTGCCAGCACCGTCGACGTGACAACTAATGAAAAACTGTTTTTT.

The V call is TRBV4-3, the J call TRBJ1-3; D unresolved. The germline V and J ends were trimmed by 0 bases and 7 bases, with 13 bases remaining between them. This CDR3 is 15 amino acids long. Germline CDR1 reads LGHNA; CDR2 reads YSLEER. The CDR3 DNA is TGCGCCAGCAGCCAAGATGCCATCCTAGGCAACACCATATATTTT. Translating gives CASSQDAILGNTIYF.

The count of this clone is one. V is TRBV7-2 and J is TRBJ1-1; D is unresolved. Germline-derived CDR1 and CDR2 are SGHTA and FQGNSA. The ends were cut back, 1 base at V and 7 bases at J, with 10 bases in the middle. This CDR3 comprises 13 residues. CDR3 protein: CASSLGRTLEAFF. The CDR3 nucleotides are TGTGCCAGCAGCTTAGGACGGACCCTTGAAGCTTTCTTT.